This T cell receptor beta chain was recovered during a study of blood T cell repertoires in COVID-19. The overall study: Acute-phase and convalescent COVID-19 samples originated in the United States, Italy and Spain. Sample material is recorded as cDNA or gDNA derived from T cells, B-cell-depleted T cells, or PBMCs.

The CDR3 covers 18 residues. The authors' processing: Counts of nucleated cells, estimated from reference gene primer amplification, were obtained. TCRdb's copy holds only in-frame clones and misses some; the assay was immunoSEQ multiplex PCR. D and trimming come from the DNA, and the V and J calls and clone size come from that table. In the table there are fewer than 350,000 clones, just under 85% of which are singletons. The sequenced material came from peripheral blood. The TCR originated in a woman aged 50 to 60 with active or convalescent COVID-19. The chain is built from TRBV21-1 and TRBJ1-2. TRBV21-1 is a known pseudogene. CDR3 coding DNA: TGTGCCAGCAGCAAAACCGGTGGCGGGGGCCCTACTAACTATGGCTACACCTTC. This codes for CASSKTGGGGPTNYGYTF.